These 7 T cell receptor beta chains were sequenced from one sample in a study of blood T cell repertoires in COVID-19. Libraries were prepared by immunoSEQ multiplex PCR; TCRdb keeps only in-frame clonotypes and omits some of them. This repertoire shows about 140,000 clones, around 90% found once; its top ten account for approximately 11%. The sequenced sample was peripheral blood. The receptor source for this set is a woman at least 80 years old with acute or convalescent COVID-19.

J is TRBJ1-1 and V is TRBV7-2; tentative D call: TRBD1 (6 bases). Per germline, CDR1 SGHTA and CDR2 FQGNSA. Between the trimmed V and J ends, which lost 2 bases and 7 bases, there was a span of 14 bases. CDR3 length equals 14 residues. The CDR3 spells CASSLINVQGEAFF. CDR3 DNA: TGTGCCAGCAGCTTAATCAATGTACAGGGTGAAGCTTTCTTT.

The chain couples TRBV10-3 to TRBJ1-2; TRBD1 matches 7 bases. Germline CDR1 is ENHRY and CDR2 is SYGVKD. The V segment lost 6 bases and the J segment 4 bases; nucleotides outside the gene matches: 8. The CDR3 contains 14 residues. The CDR3 bases are TGTGCCATCAGCTCCGGGACAGTCGGCTATGGCTACACCTTC. Protein: CAISSGTVGYGYTF.

The chain couples TRBV7-2 to TRBJ2-5, with 7 bases matching TRBD2. Germline CDR1 and CDR2: SGHTA and FQGNSA. This CDR3 region has 16 residues. V lost 1 base and J lost 4; bases outside the gene matches: 9. The CDR3: CASSLGSGGSGETQYF. CDR3 bases: TGTGCCAGCAGCTTAGGATCGGGGGGTAGTGGAGAGACCCAGTACTTC.

The rearrangement uses TRBV5-1 and TRBJ2-3; the D gene is possibly TRBD1 (6 bases). The germline gives CDR1 SGHRS, CDR2 YFSETQ. Trimming stripped 7 bases from V and 2 bases from J, with 17 bases between. The CDR3 is made up of 15 amino acids. The CDR3 region is CASSPGAHFTDTQYF. Here the CDR3 DNA reads TGCGCCAGCTCCCCAGGGGCGCATTTCACAGATACGCAGTATTTT.

The rearrangement links TRBV5-4 to TRBJ1-1, with D possibly being TRBD1 (5 bases). This CDR3 has 12 amino acids. Germline assignment: CDR1 SGHNT and CDR2 YYREEE (reference sequence). Trimming pared 4 bases from V and 3 bases from J, leaving 7 bases between. The CDR3 DNA follows: TGTGCCAGCAGCGTCAGGGACACTGAAGCTTTCTTT. Its protein product is CASSVRDTEAFF.

The chain combines TRBV6-5 with TRBJ1-1; D perhaps matches TRBD1 (5 bases). This CDR3 comprises 14 residues. Trimming removed 3 bases from V and 7 bases from J, with 15 bases in between. Looked up from germline, CDR1 is MNHEY and CDR2 is SVGAGI. The CDR3 region is CASSYWREGSEAFF. Here the CDR3 DNA reads TGTGCCAGCAGTTATTGGAGGGAGGGGAGTGAAGCTTTCTTT.

The chain couples TRBV7-2 to TRBJ2-5; perhaps TRBD2 as D (6 bases). This CDR3 region has 14 residues. Germline CDR1 reads SGHTA; CDR2 reads FQGNSA. V dropped 5 bases and J dropped 3 bases, with 13 bases sitting between them. CDR3 region: CASSPVGEEETQYF. For the CDR3, the DNA is TGTGCCAGCAGCCCCGTTGGGGAGGAAGAGACCCAGTACTTC.